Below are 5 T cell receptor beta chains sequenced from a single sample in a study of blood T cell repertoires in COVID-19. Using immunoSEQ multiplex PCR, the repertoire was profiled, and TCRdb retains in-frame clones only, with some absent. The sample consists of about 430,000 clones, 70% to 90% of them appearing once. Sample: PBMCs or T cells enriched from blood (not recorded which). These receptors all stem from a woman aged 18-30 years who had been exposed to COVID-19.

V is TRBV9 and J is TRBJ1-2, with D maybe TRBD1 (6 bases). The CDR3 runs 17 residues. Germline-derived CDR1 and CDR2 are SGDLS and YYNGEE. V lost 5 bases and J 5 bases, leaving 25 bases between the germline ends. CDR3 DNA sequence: TGTGCCAGCAGTACAAGTAGGACCGGACAGACTCATTATGGCTACACCTTC. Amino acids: CASSTSRTGQTHYGYTF.

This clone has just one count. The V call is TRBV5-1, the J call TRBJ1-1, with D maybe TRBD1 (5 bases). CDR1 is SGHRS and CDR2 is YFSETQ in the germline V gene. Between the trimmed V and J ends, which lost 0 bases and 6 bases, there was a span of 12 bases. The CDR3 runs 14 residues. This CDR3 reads CASSLGQGSSEAFF. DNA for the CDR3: TGCGCCAGCAGCTTGGGCCAGGGAAGTTCTGAAGCTTTCTTT. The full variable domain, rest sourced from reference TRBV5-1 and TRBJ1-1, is KAGVTQTPRYLIKTRGQQVTLSCSPISGHRSVSWYQQTPGQGLQFLFEYFSETQRNKGNFPGRFSGRQFSNSRSEMNVSTLELGDSALYLCASSLGQGSSEAFFGQGTRLTVV.

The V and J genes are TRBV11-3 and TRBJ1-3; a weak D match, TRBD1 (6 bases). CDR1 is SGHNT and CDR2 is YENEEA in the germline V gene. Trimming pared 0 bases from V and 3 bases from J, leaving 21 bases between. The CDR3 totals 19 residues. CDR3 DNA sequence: TGTGCCAGCAGCTTAGATATAGACAAACAGGGAGCTGGTGGAAACACCATATATTTT. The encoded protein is CASSLDIDKQGAGGNTIYF.

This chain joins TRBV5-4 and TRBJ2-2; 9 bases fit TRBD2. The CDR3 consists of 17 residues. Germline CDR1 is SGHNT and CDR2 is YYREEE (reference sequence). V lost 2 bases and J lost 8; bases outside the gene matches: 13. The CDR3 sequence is CASSLVLLAGQSGELFF. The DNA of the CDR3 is TGTGCCAGCAGCTTAGTCCTCCTAGCGGGACAGTCGGGGGAGCTGTTTTTT.

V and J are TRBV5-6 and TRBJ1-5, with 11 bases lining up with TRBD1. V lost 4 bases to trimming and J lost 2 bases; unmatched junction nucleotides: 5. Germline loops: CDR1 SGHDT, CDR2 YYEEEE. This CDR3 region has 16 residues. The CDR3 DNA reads TGTGCCAGCAGCCTAGGACAGGGGGCGGGCAATCAGCCCCAGCATTTT. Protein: CASSLGQGAGNQPQHF. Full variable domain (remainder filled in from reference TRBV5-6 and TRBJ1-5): DAGVTQSPTHLIKTRGQQVTLRCSPKSGHDTVSWYQQALGQGPQFIFQYYEEEERQRGNFPDRFSGHQFPNYSSELNVNALLLGDSALYLCASSLGQGAGNQPQHFGDGTRLSIL.